This T cell receptor (beta chain) came from a study of CD8 T cells in Susac syndrome. V lost 5 bases, J lost 4 bases, and 12 bases lay in between. Germline-derived CDR1 and CDR2 are SGHTA and FQGNSA. The CDR3 is made up of 13 amino acids. The RNA, roughly 0.45 to 1 ug, was put through reverse transcription using random hexamers. TCRdb called the immunoSEQ multiplex PCR reads again in MiXCR, with one record for every CDR3 protein. The sample gives over 140,000 distinct CDR3 sequences, 95% of which show up once; approximately 0.13% is in the top ten. This receptor was taken from a human donor with Susac syndrome. The V and J genes are TRBV7-2 and TRBJ2-7, with D possibly being TRBD1 or TRBD2 (5 bases each). Sequenced sample: CD4+ T cells from PBMCs. The CDR3 DNA reads TGTGCCAGCAGCCCAGGGAGAGAATACGAGCAGTACTTC. The encoded protein is CASSPGREYEQYF.